A selection of T cell receptor beta chains follows, all from one sample in a study of beta chain features in type 1 diabetes. TCRdb keeps only in-frame clones here, not all; method: immunoSEQ multiplex PCR. The sample includes some 140,000 clones, 7% to 10% seen only once; the top ten take 0.55% to 0.85%. Sequences were obtained from central memory CD4+ T cells from blood. Receptors originate from a man younger than 35 in good health. Each CDR3 is given with its conserved first and last residue. D genes are given only for firm matches. Size tells how often a clone was seen (once, few, many) or the class of an expanded clone, and some rows leave it out.

abundance,d_gene,j_gene,v_gene,CDR3aa,CDR3nt
NA,TRBD1,TRBJ2-7,TRBV28,CASRQGGLYEQYF,TGTGCCAGCAGACAGGGGGGTCTCTACGAGCAGTACTTC
few,TRBD1,TRBJ1-5,TRBV7-2,CASSSQGGDQPQHF,TGTGCCAGCAGCTCCCAGGGGGGCGATCAGCCCCAGCATTTT
NA,TRBD2,TRBJ2-5,TRBV5-1,CASSWAGEETQYF,TGCGCCAGCAGCTGGGCGGGGGAAGAGACCCAGTACTTC
few,NA,TRBJ1-6,TRBV5-1,CASSFTGASSYNSPLHF,TGCGCCAGCAGTTTCACAGGAGCGAGCTCCTATAATTCACCCCTCCACTTT
NA,TRBD1,TRBJ2-7,TRBV4-3,CASSQATGQGGYEQYF,TGCGCCAGCAGCCAGGCTACGGGACAGGGGGGTTACGAGCAGTACTTC
few,NA,TRBJ2-5,TRBV7-2,CASSLVHGETQYF,TGTGCCAGCAGCTTAGTCCACGGAGAGACCCAGTACTTC
few,NA,TRBJ1-6,TRBV2,CASSEGQLYSPLHF,TGTGCCAGCAGTGAAGGACAGCTCTATTCACCCCTCCACTTT
few,NA,TRBJ1-1,TRBV7-9,CASSLGGGGRRTEAFF,TGTGCCAGCAGCCTCGGGGGTGGGGGGAGGCGGACTGAAGCTTTCTTT
few,NA,TRBJ2-7,TRBV28,CASGRGTYEQYF,TGTGCCAGCGGCCGGGGGACCTACGAGCAGTACTTC
NA,TRBD2,TRBJ2-3,TRBV7-2,CASSRGGDTQYF,TGTGCCAGCAGCCGGGGGGGTGATACGCAGTATTTT
NA,TRBD2,TRBJ2-3,TRBV4-3,CASSPLGLAGTDTQYF,TGCGCCAGCAGCCCACTTGGACTAGCCGGCACAGATACGCAGTATTTT
few,NA,TRBJ2-7,TRBV9,CASINEIRGQPYSYEQYF,TGTGCCAGCATCAATGAAATCCGCGGACAGCCGTACTCCTACGAGCAGTACTTC
NA,TRBD2,TRBJ2-7,TRBV30,CAWRLAGTYEQYF,TGTGCCTGGAGACTAGCGGGGACCTACGAGCAGTACTTC
few,NA,TRBJ1-2,TRBV7-8,CASSLDGGRGYGYTF,TGTGCCAGCAGCTTAGACGGGGGGCGCGGCTATGGCTACACCTTC
NA,NA,TRBJ2-4,TRBV5-6,CASSLPRKGLAKNIQYF,TGTGCCAGCAGCTTGCCCCGGAAGGGACTAGCCAAAAACATTCAGTACTTC
NA,NA,TRBJ1-3,TRBV14,CASSQAFAGNTIYF,TGTGCCAGCAGCCAAGCTTTTGCGGGAAACACCATATATTTT
NA,NA,TRBJ1-2,TRBV6-5,CASSYSLGTSNYGYTF,TGTGCCAGCAGTTACTCGTTGGGGACTTCTAACTATGGCTACACCTTC
NA,TRBD1,TRBJ2-3,TRBV7-3,CASSRGGQGGTDTQYF,TGTGCCAGCAGCCGAGGGGGACAGGGAGGCACAGATACGCAGTATTTT
few,NA,TRBJ1-2,TRBV21-1,CASSKCGTGAVGGYTF,TGTGCCAGCAGCAAATGTGGGACAGGGGCGGTGGGGGGCTACACCTTC
NA,NA,TRBJ1-6,TRBV28,CASSLPLGRGNSPLHF,TGTGCCAGCAGTTTACCCCTCGGACGGGGAAATTCACCCCTCCACTTT
few,NA,TRBJ2-5,TRBV2,CAGQKETQYF,TGTGCCGGACAGAAAGAGACCCAGTACTTC
many,TRBD1,TRBJ1-2,TRBV25-1,CASSPLGTGFGYTF,TGTGCCAGCAGTCCTCTCGGGACAGGGTTTGGCTACACCTTC
few,TRBD2,TRBJ2-1,TRBV7-2,CASSLGTSGGLGEQFF,TGTGCCAGCAGCTTAGGGACTAGCGGGGGGTTGGGTGAGCAGTTCTTC
many,TRBD1,TRBJ1-3,TRBV29-1,CSYLGQNSGNTIYF,TGCAGCTATCTGGGACAGAACTCTGGAAACACCATATATTTT
many,NA,TRBJ2-3,TRBV30,CAWSVRDTQYF,TGTGCCTGGAGTGTCCGGGATACGCAGTATTTT
few,TRBD2,TRBJ2-3,TRBV2,CATTSGDTQYF,TGTGCCACGACTAGCGGAGATACGCAGTATTTT
NA,NA,TRBJ2-3,TRBV11-1,CASSQSTGTDTQYF,TGTGCCAGCAGTCAATCGACAGGCACAGATACGCAGTATTTT
few,TRBD2,TRBJ2-3,TRBV29-1,CSARLAGGPGGTDTQYF,TGCAGCGCTCGACTAGCGGGGGGCCCTGGGGGCACAGATACGCAGTATTTT
NA,NA,TRBJ2-1,TRBV9,CASTLLGRGSYNEQFF,TGTGCCAGCACCCTATTGGGCAGGGGTTCCTACAATGAGCAGTTCTTC
NA,NA,TRBJ2-2,TRBV5-6,CASSLTGNTGELFF,TGTGCCAGCAGCTTGACCGGGAACACCGGGGAGCTGTTTTTT
NA,NA,TRBJ2-3,TRBV4-2,CASSQRQGTDTQYF,TGTGCCAGCAGCCAACGGCAGGGGACAGATACGCAGTATTTT
NA,TRBD1,TRBJ2-3,TRBV7-2,CASSLYGQGTDTQYF,TGTGCCAGCAGCTTATACGGACAGGGGACAGATACGCAGTATTTT
NA,NA,TRBJ1-1,TRBV11-2,CASSLERNMNTEAFF,TGTGCCAGCAGCTTAGAGAGGAACATGAACACTGAAGCTTTCTTT
NA,NA,TRBJ2-1,TRBV7-6,CASSLSSPPYNEQFF,TGTGCCAGCAGCTTATCGTCCCCCCCCTACAATGAGCAGTTCTTC
many,TRBD1,TRBJ2-2,TRBV4-2,CASSQVEGAGGELFF,TGTGCCAGCAGCCAAGTTGAGGGGGCCGGCGGGGAGCTGTTTTTT
few,NA,TRBJ2-1,TRBV7-3,CASSPMFRGGYNEQFF,TGTGCCAGCAGCCCAATGTTCAGGGGAGGGTACAATGAGCAGTTCTTC
few,NA,TRBJ2-4,TRBV2,CASSDPGRGVNIQYF,TGTGCCAGCAGTGACCCAGGCAGGGGGGTGAACATTCAGTACTTC
few,NA,TRBJ2-3,TRBV7-2,CASSFGSTDTQYF,TGTGCCAGCAGCTTCGGTAGCACAGATACGCAGTATTTT
NA,NA,TRBJ2-7,TRBV11-2,CASSDQLASYEQYF,TGTGCCAGCAGCGACCAGCTAGCTTCCTACGAGCAGTACTTC
few,NA,TRBJ1-5,TRBV7-2,CASSLAAGKGNQPQHF,TGTGCCAGCAGCTTAGCGGCAGGGAAGGGCAATCAGCCCCAGCATTTT
NA,NA,TRBJ1-5,TRBV4-1,CASSQVGRGNQPQHF,TGCGCCAGCAGCCAAGTCGGGCGGGGCAATCAGCCCCAGCATTTT
NA,TRBD1,TRBJ2-2,TRBV27,CASRGQASTGELFF,TGTGCCAGCAGGGGACAGGCTAGCACCGGGGAGCTGTTTTTT
many,TRBD2,TRBJ2-3,TRBV5-4,CASSLRAGVTDTQYF,TGTGCCAGCAGCTTGAGAGCGGGGGTCACAGATACGCAGTATTTT
NA,TRBD2,TRBJ2-1,TRBV7-3,CASSVRSSGGAANEQFF,TGTGCCAGCAGCGTACGGTCTAGCGGGGGGGCCGCGAATGAGCAGTTCTTC
few,NA,TRBJ2-5,TRBV6-5,CASTQTPRETQYF,TGTGCCAGCACCCAGACTCCGCGAGAGACCCAGTACTTC
once,NA,TRBJ1-5,TRBV28,CASSPHGWGQPQHF,TGTGCCAGCAGTCCCCACGGTTGGGGCCAGCCCCAGCATTTT
NA,TRBD1,TRBJ1-4,TRBV5-1,CASSTGTGSEKLFF,TGCGCCAGCAGTACCGGGACAGGGTCTGAAAAACTGTTTTTT